The source of this T cell receptor beta chain is a study of T cells after yellow fever vaccination. Study overall: Libraries from low-cell-number fractions were prepared with the SMART-Seq v4 Ultra Low Input RNA kit.

MiXCR was run by TCRdb on the 5' RACE reads, yielding one entry per CDR3 protein. In the table there are about 550,000 distinct CDR3 sequences, about 19% of which are singletons. The CDR3 runs 17 residues. Trimming took off 8 bases at V and 4 bases at J, with 25 bases between the two ends. Germline CDR1 is MNHNS and CDR2 is SASEGT. This sequence was found in a young man who received the YFV17D yellow fever vaccine. The V gene is TRBV6-1, the J gene TRBJ2-3; D may be TRBD2 (6 bases). The sample was PBMCs, taken 15 days after the yellow fever booster vaccination. Here the CDR3 reads CASSLGPRLARADTQYF. The CDR3 DNA is TGTGCCAGCTCTCTTGGCCCCCGGCTAGCGCGGGCAGATACGCAGTATTTT.